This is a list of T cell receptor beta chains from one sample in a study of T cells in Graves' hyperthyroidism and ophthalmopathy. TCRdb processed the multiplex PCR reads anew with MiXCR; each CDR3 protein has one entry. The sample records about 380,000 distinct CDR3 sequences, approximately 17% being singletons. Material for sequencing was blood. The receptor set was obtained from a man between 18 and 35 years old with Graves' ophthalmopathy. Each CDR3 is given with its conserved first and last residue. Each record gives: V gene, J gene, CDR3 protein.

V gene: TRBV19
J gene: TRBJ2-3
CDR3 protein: CASSATGLGDTQYF

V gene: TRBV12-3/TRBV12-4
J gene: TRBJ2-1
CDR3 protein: CASSLHGTSNEQFF

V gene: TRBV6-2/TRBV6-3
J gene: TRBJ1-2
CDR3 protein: CASNRGSYGYTF

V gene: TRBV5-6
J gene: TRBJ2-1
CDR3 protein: CASSWGGGPIRHQFF

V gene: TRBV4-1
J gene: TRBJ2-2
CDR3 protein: CASSQDRFGELFF

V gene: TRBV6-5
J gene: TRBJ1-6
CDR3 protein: CASSYSSVSLSPLHF

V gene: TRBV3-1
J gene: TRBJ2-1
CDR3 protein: CASSASGRNEQFF

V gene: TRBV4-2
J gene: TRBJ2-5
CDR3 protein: CASSQDRGKETQYF

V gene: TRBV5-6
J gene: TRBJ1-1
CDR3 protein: CASSLGTAIKAFF

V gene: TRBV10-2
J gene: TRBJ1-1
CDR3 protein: CASREGVSGEAFF

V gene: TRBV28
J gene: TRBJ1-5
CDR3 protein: CASSFQLLNQPQHF

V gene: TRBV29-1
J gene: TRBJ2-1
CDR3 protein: CSVALTSFGNEQFF

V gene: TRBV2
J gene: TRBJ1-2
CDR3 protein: CASSERADRLNGYTF

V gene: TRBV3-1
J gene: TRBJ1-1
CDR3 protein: CASSPPGQGRFITEAFF

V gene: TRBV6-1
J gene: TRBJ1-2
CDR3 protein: CASRGDRIYGYTF

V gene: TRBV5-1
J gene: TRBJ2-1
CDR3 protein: CASSVGQNNEQFF

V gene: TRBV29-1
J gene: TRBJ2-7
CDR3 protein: CSALGGYEQYF

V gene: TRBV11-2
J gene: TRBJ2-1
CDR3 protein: CASSSTGGKYNEQFF

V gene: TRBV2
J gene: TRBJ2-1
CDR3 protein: CASSPVPTSGGANEQFF

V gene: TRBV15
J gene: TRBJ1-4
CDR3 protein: CATSSTPRQGAPEKLFF

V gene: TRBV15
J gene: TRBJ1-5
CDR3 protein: CATSRESLEVLMGGANQPQHF

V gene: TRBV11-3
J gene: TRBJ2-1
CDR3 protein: CASSLGPSDEQFF

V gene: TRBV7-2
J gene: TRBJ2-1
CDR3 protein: CASQRGRGEQFF

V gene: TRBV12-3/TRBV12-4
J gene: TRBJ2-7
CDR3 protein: CASRSGTPGSYEQYF

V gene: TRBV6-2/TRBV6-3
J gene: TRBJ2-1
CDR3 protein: CASSYFAGGPEDEQFF

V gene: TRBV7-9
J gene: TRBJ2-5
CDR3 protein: CASSRLAGKETQYF

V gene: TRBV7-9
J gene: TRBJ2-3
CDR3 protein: CASSSGSDTQYF

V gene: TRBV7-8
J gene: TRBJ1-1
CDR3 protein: CASSELGAAEAFF

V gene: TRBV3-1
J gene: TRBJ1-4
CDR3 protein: CASSPTVHNEKLFF

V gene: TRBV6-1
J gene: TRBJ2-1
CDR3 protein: CASSKTGVGFNEQFF

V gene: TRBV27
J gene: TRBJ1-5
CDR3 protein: CASSSKGSLNSNQPQHF

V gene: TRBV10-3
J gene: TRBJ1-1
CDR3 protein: CAISEYQGGNTEAFF

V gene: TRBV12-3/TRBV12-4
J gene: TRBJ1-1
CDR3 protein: CASSSPGDTEAFF

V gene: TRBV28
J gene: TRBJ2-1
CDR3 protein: CAAQAGRSFGTARAGGNNEQFF

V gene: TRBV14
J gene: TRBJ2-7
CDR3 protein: CASSQGGVGYEQYF

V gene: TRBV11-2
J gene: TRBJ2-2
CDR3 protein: CASSLGDRGIRELFF

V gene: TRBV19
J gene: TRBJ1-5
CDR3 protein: CASSMGRSNQPQHF

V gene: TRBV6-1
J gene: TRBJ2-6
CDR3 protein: CASSEVRSGANVLTF

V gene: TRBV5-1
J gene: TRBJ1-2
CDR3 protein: CASSLPGQGGLYGYTF

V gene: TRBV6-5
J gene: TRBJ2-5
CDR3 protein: CASSYQRGQETQYF

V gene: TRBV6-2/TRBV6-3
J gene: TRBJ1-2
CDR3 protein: CASTKTGSYGYTF

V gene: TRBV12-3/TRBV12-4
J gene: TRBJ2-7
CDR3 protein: CASSSTTTYEQYF

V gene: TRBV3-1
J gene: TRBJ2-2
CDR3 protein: CASSQESGTLRNTGELFF

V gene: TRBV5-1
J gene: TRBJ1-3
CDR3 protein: CASSLDGSGNTIYF

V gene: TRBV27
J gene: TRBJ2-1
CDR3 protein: CASSTAQPYEQFF

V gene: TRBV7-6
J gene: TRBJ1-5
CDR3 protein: CASSSSGTGDNQPQHF

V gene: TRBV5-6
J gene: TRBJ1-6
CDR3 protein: CASSWANPGLTGGSYNSPLHF

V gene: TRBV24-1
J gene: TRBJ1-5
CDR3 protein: CATSDRDGRGNQPQHF

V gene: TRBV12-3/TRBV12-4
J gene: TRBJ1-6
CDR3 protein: CASSITGLNSPLHF

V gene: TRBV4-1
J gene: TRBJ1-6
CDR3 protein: CASSQAGQGTNSPLHF

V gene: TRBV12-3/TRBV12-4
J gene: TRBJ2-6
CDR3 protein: CASSPTRTGANVLTF